This TCR beta chain appears in the sequencing data of a study of shared clonotypes between healthy human individuals. Germline V lookup: CDR1 LGHNA, CDR2 YSLEER. The CDR3 extends over 14 amino acids. General study findings and limits: Few donors restricted represented genetic and exposure-history diversity.

Points on this clone: The target antigen is unknown.

This table comes from immunoSEQ multiplex PCR, and its TCRdb copy is limited to in-frame clones, with some not included. This sample yields about 1 million clones, of which 65% to 75% are seen a single time; approximately 1.5% belongs to the top ten. What was sequenced was memory CD4+ T cells sorted from blood. This sample's subset: CD45RA-negative fraction. The TCR originated in a man aged 18 to 35 in good health. The chain uses TRBV4-3 and TRBJ2-5; D may be TRBD1 or TRBD2 (5 bases each). The DNA end is more similar to TRBJ2-7, so the J call may be wrong. In DNA, the CDR3 is TGCGCCAGCAGCCTCAACAGAGGGGCCTACGAGCAGTACTTC. It encodes CASSLNRGAYEQYF.